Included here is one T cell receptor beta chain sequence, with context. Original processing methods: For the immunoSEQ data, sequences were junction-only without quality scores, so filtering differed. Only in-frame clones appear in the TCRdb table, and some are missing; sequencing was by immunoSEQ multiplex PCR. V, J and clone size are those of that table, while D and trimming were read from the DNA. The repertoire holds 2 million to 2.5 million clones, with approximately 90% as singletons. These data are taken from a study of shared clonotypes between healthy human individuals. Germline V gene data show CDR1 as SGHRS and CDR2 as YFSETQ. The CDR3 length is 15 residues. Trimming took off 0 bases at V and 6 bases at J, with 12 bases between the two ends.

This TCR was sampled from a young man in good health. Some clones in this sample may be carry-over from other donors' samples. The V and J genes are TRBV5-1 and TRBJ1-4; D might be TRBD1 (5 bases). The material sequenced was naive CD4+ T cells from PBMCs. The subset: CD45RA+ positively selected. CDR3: CASSLGSGLDEKLFF. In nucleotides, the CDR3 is TGCGCCAGCAGCTTGGGCTCAGGGCTGGATGAAAAACTGTTTTTT.